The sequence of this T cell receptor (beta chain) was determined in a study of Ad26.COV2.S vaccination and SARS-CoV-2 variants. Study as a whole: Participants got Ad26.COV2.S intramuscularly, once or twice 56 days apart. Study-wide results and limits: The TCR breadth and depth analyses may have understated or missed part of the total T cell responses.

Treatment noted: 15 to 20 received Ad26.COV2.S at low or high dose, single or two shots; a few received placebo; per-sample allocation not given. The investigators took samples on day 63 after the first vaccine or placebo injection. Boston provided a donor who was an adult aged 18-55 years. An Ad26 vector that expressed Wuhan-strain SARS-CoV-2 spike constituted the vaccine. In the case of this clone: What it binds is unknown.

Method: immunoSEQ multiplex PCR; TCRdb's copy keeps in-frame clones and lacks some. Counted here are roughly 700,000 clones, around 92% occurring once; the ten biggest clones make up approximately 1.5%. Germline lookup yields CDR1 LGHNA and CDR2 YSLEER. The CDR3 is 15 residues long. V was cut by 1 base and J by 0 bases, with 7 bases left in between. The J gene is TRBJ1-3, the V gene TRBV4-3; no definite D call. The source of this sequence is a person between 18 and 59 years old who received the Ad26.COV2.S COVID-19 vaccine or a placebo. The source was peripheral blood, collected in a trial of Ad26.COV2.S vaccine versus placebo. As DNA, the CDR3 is TGCGCCAGCAGCCAAGGAACGTCCTCTGGAAACACCATATATTTT. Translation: CASSQGTSSGNTIYF.